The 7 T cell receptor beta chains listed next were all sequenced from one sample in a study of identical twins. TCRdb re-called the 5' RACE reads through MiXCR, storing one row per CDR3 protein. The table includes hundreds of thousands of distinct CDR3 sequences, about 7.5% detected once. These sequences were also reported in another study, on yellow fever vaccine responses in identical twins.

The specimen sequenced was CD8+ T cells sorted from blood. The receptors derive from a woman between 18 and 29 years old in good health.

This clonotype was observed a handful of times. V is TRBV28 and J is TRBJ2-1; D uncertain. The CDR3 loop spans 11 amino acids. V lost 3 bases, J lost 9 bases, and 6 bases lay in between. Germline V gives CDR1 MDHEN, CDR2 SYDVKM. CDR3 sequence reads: CASSFEAEQFF. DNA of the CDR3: TGTGCCAGCAGTTTTGAGGCTGAGCAGTTCTTC. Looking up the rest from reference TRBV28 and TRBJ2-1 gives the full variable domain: DVKVTQSSRYLVKRTGEKVFLECVQDMDHENMFWYRQDPGLGLRLIYFSYDVKMKEKGDIPEGYSVSREKKERFSLILESASTNQTSMYLCASSFEAEQFFGPGTRLTVL.

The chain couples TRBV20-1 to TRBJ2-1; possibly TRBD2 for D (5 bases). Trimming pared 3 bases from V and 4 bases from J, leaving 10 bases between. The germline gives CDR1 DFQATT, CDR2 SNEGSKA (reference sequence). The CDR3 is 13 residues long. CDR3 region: CSASQADYNEQFF. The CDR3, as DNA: TGCAGTGCTAGTCAAGCGGATTACAATGAGCAGTTCTTC.

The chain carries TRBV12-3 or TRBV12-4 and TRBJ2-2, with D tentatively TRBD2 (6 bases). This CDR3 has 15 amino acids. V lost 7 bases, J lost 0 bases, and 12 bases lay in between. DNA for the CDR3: TGTGCCAGCAAACCCGGGGGTACGAACACCGGGGAGCTGTTTTTT. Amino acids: CASKPGGTNTGELFF.

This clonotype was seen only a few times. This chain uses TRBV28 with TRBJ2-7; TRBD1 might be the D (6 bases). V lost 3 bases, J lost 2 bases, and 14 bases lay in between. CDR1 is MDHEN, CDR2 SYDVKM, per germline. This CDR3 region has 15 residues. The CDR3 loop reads CASSFQTGHPYEQYF. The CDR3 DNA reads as TGTGCCAGCAGTTTTCAAACGGGACACCCCTACGAGCAGTACTTC.

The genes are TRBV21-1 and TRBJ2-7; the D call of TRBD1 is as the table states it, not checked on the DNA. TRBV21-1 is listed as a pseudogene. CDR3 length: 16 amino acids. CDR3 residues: CASSPACYRVWYEQYF. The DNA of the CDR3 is TGTGCCAGCAGCCCAGCCTGCTACAGGGTGTGGTACGAGCAGTACTTC.

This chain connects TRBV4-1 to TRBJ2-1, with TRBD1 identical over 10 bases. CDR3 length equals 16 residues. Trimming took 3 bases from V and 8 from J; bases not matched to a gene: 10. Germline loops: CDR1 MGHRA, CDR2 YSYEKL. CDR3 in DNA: TGCGCCAGCAGCCACCCTGGACAGGGGGTTTTGGATGAGCAGTTCTTC. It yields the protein CASSHPGQGVLDEQFF.

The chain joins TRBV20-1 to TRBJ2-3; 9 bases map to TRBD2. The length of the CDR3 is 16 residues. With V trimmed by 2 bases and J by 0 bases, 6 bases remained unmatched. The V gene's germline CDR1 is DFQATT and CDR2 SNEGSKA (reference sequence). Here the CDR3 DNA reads TGCAGTGCTAGAATAGCGGGGGCCTTTAGCACAGATACGCAGTATTTT. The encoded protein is CSARIAGAFSTDTQYF.